The 29 T cell receptor beta chains below were found in one sample sequenced in a study of neurological immune-mediated disorders. TCRdb re-called the 5' RACE reads with MiXCR, one entry per CDR3 protein. Of about 60,000 distinct CDR3 sequences in the sample, 9.7% were seen once. Noted time point: longitudinal time-point 2. The sequencing input was PBMCs. These receptor sequences come from a man between 25 and 39 years old in good health.

This clonotype has at least ten counts. This chain connects TRBV7-3 to TRBJ2-1, with 7 bases aligning to TRBD2. V lost 3 bases and J lost 3; bases outside the gene matches: 5. The CDR3 spans 15 residues. Germline loops: CDR1 SGHTA, CDR2 FQGTGA. CDR3 region: CASSFRLADYNEQFF. CDR3 DNA: TGTGCCAGCAGCTTCCGGCTAGCGGACTACAATGAGCAGTTCTTC.

This clonotype was detected many times. The chain is built from TRBV10-3 and TRBJ2-3, with 8 bases aligning to TRBD2. Per the germline V gene, CDR1 is ENHRY and CDR2 is SYGVKD. CDR3 size: 16 residues. J lost 4 bases, V lost 4 bases, and 10 bases had no gene match. CDR3 region: CAISAPGGTRPDTQYF. In nucleotides, the CDR3 is TGTGCCATCAGTGCCCCGGGGGGGACCAGGCCAGATACGCAGTATTTT.

Comments on this clonotype: A much larger clone sits a single nucleotide away, making a read error possible. The rearrangement uses TRBV5-1 and TRBJ1-6; the match to TRBD1 covers 9 bases. The germline CDR1 and CDR2 sequences are SGHRS and YFSETQ. This CDR3 contains 15 residues. V shed 6 bases, J shed 10 bases, and the junction held 11 bases outside the gene matches. The CDR3: CASNSKQGAGSPLHF. CDR3 sequence (DNA): TGCGCCAGCAACTCTAAACAGGGGGCTGGGTCACCCCTCCACTTT.

This clonotype was detected ten times or more. The chain links TRBV27 to TRBJ1-2; D not resolved. CDR1 and CDR2 (germline): MNHEY, SMNVEV (reference sequence). The CDR3 runs 14 residues. V shed 0 bases and J shed 0 bases, with 5 bases lying between them. CDR3 nucleotide sequence: TGTGCCAGCAGTTTATCTGGGTCTAACTATGGCTACACCTTC. Encoded protein: CASSLSGSNYGYTF.

This clonotype was observed many times. The J gene is TRBJ1-4, the V gene TRBV15, with D unclear. V lost 3 bases to trimming and J lost 0 bases, with 14 bases between them. CDR3 length: 17 amino acids. Germline V gene data show CDR1 as LNHNV and CDR2 as YYDKDF (reference sequence). The CDR3 protein is CATSRRGSKATNEKLFF. Here the CDR3 DNA reads TGTGCCACCAGCAGGCGCGGCAGCAAAGCAACTAATGAAAAACTGTTTTTT.

This clonotype appeared a few times. V is TRBV20-1 and J is TRBJ2-2; D possibly corresponds to TRBD1 (6 bases). CDR3 length: 13 residues. From germline, CDR1 is DFQATT and CDR2 SNEGSKA (reference sequence). Here the CDR3 DNA reads TGCAGCAGTTGGGGGCGTTCGTCCGGGGAGCTGTTTTTT. Protein: CSSWGRSSGELFF.

This clonotype has a count of ten or more. The rearrangement links TRBV18 to TRBJ1-1; possible D gene TRBD1, 5 bases. The CDR3 has 14 residues. The germline gives CDR1 KGHSH, CDR2 LQKENI. The V end lost 2 bases, the J end lost 4 bases, and 11 bases lay between the germline ends. The chain's CDR3 is CASSPNGGSTEAFF. CDR3 nucleotides: TGTGCCAGCTCACCAAATGGGGGATCCACTGAAGCTTTCTTT.

Comment on this clonotype: A single base separates this from a much larger clone, so it may be a read error. The chain has TRBV18 and TRBJ1-1; D perhaps matches TRBD1 (5 bases). Trimming shortened V by 5 bases and J by 5 bases, and 15 bases separated the two germline ends. CDR1 is KGHSH, CDR2 LQKENI, per germline. This CDR3 has 14 residues. For the CDR3, the DNA is TGTGCCAGCTCATGGGGGAGAGGAGGTACTGAAGCTTTCTTT. This sequence encodes CASSWGRGGTEAFF.

This clonotype has a count of ten or more. V gene TRBV27 combines with J gene TRBJ2-1; 12 bases align to TRBD2. Germline V CDR1 and CDR2: MNHEY, SMNVEV (reference sequence). Trimming removed 6 bases from V and 7 bases from J; junction bases left unmatched: 4. CDR3 size: 14 residues. The CDR3 loop reads CASRRGLAGNEQFF. DNA for the CDR3: TGTGCCAGCAGGAGGGGACTAGCGGGTAATGAGCAGTTCTTC.

At least ten counts were recorded for this clonotype. The rearrangement uses TRBV11-2 and TRBJ2-1; TRBD1 is a possible D gene (6 bases). The CDR3 has 14 residues. Per the germline V gene, CDR1 is SGHAT and CDR2 is FQNNGV. V gave up 2 bases and J gave up 6 bases, with 11 bases separating them. CDR3 protein: CASSLNRAGNEQFF. CDR3 nucleotide sequence: TGTGCCAGCAGCTTAAACAGGGCGGGCAATGAGCAGTTCTTC.

This clonotype was detected ten times or more. This chain joins TRBV5-1 and TRBJ1-4; TRBD1 matches 8 bases. The CDR3 extends over 15 amino acids. Germline V gene lookup returns CDR1 SGHRS and CDR2 YFSETQ. The V and J ends lost 5 bases and 6 bases, in that order; junction bases with no gene match: 9. This CDR3 reads CASRVFGQGDEKLFF. The CDR3 nucleotides are TGCGCCAGCAGGGTCTTCGGACAGGGCGATGAAAAACTGTTTTTT.

At least ten counts were recorded for this clonotype. The CDR3 is CSASRGVISSGANVLTF. The CDR3 coding sequence is TGCAGTGCTAGTAGGGGGGTGATTTCCTCTGGGGCCAACGTCCTGACTTTC. The chain links TRBV20-1 to TRBJ2-6; D tentatively fits TRBD1 or TRBD2 (6 bases each). The ends were cut back, 3 bases at V and 0 bases at J, with 15 bases in the middle. Germline CDR1 reads DFQATT; CDR2 reads SNEGSKA (reference sequence). CDR3 length equals 17 residues.

This clonotype was seen at least ten times. V usage is TRBV27 and J usage is TRBJ1-1; no clear D gene. This CDR3 region has 14 residues. V lost 4 bases and J 3 bases, leaving 12 bases between the germline ends. In germline, CDR1 is MNHEY, CDR2 SMNVEV (reference sequence). The DNA for the CDR3 is TGTGCCAGCAGTTGGGAGGGAGGGTACACTGAAGCTTTCTTT. Protein product: CASSWEGGYTEAFF.

Many counts were recorded for this clonotype. This chain joins TRBV5-6 and TRBJ2-3; D not certain. The CDR3 length is 12 residues. Germline V CDR1 and CDR2: SGHDT, YYEEEE. Trimming pared 0 bases from V and 6 bases from J, leaving 5 bases between. CDR3 sequence: CASSLASDTQYF. CDR3 in DNA: TGTGCCAGCAGCTTGGCCAGTGATACGCAGTATTTT.

This clonotype has a count of ten or more. J is TRBJ2-7 and V is TRBV5-1; D gene uncertain. V was cut by 4 bases and J by 0 bases, with 11 bases left in between. CDR3 length: 14 residues. Germline loops: CDR1 SGHRS, CDR2 YFSETQ. In nucleotides, the CDR3 is TGCGCCAGCAGCGCTGACGCGAGCTCCTACGAGCAGTACTTC. Translated: CASSADASSYEQYF.

This clonotype was detected many times. The chain joins TRBV4-1 to TRBJ1-1, with 7 bases fitting TRBD1. Trimming removed 0 bases from V and 3 bases from J; junction bases left unmatched: 10. The CDR3 extends over 17 amino acids. The germline V gene encodes CDR1 MGHRA and CDR2 YSYEKL. CDR3 region: CASSQDPTGALHTEAFF. In DNA form, the CDR3 reads TGCGCCAGCAGCCAAGATCCAACAGGGGCCCTCCACACTGAAGCTTTCTTT.

Ten or more counts support this clonotype. J is TRBJ2-4 and V is TRBV28; D ambiguous. This CDR3 spans 15 amino acids. Germline values: CDR1 MDHEN, CDR2 SYDVKM. Trimming removed 5 bases at V and 4 bases at J, with 15 bases between. CDR3 coding DNA: TGTGCCAGCAGTATACGACACCAACGAAAAAACATTCAGTACTTC. Encoded protein: CASSIRHQRKNIQYF.

This clonotype was seen many times. J is TRBJ1-1 and V is TRBV5-6; D gene unclear. This CDR3 region has 13 residues. Germline V gene lookup returns CDR1 SGHDT and CDR2 YYEEEE. V shed 0 bases and J shed 1 base, with 4 bases lying between them. CDR3 protein: CASSLAENTEAFF. In DNA, the CDR3 is TGTGCCAGCAGCTTGGCGGAGAACACTGAAGCTTTCTTT.

This clonotype has more than one count but fewer than ten. A much larger clonotype is one base distant, so this may be a read error. The DNA for the CDR3 is TGTGCCAGCAGCGCCGGGAGGAACAATAAGCCCCAGCATTTT. As protein: CASSAGRNNKPQHF. V gene TRBV5-6 combines with J gene TRBJ1-5, with D hard to call. Germline V gene lookup returns CDR1 SGHDT and CDR2 YYEEEE. The CDR3 runs to 14 residues. Complete variable domain (other parts from reference TRBV5-6 and TRBJ1-5): DAGVTQSPTHLIKTRGQQVTLRCSPKSGHDTVSWYQQALGQGPQFIFQYYEEEERQRGNFPDRFSGHQFPNYSSELNVNALLLGDSALYLCASSAGRNNKPQHFGDGTRLSIL.

The table lists this clonotype with many counts. The V and J genes are TRBV4-1 and TRBJ2-7; D remains ambiguous. Germline loops: CDR1 MGHRA, CDR2 YSYEKL. The CDR3 covers 11 residues. V gave up 0 bases and J gave up 5 bases, with 2 bases separating them. DNA for the CDR3: TGCGCCAGCAGCCAAGACAACGAGCAGTACTTC. This encodes CASSQDNEQYF.

This clonotype occurred many times. The chain recombines TRBV20-1 with TRBJ2-7, with D tentatively TRBD2 (6 bases). The CDR3 sequence is 12 residues long. In germline, CDR1 is DFQATT, CDR2 SNEGSKA (reference sequence). V was cut by 6 bases and J by 5 bases, with 14 bases left in between. DNA for the CDR3: TGCAGTGCCCTCCGGGAGTTCGACGAGCAGTACTTC. Amino acid sequence: CSALREFDEQYF.

At least ten counts were recorded for this clonotype. The chain has TRBV27 and TRBJ2-3; the D call may be TRBD1 or TRBD2 (5 bases each). Trimming removed 3 bases at V and 5 bases at J, with 12 bases between. CDR1 is MNHEY, CDR2 SMNVEV, per germline (reference sequence). The CDR3 runs to 14 residues. CDR3 residues: CASSFAGSVDTQYF. As DNA, the CDR3 is TGTGCCAGCAGTTTCGCAGGGAGTGTAGATACGCAGTATTTT.

This clonotype was recorded at least ten times. The chain carries TRBV18 and TRBJ2-1; TRBD2 aligns across 11 bases. The junction had 7 bases not matched to a gene; V was cut back by 0 bases and J by 9 bases. CDR3 length equals 16 residues. From germline, CDR1 is KGHSH and CDR2 LQKENI. Here the CDR3 DNA reads TGTGCCAGCTCACCACCGGGACTAGCGGACTTTGGTGAGCAGTTCTTC. Translation: CASSPPGLADFGEQFF.

This clonotype was seen repeatedly, ten times or more. The chain uses TRBV6-5 and TRBJ2-3; D may be TRBD2 (6 bases). Trimming removed 6 bases at V and 0 bases at J, with 13 bases between. The CDR3 runs 15 residues. In germline, CDR1 is MNHEY, CDR2 SVGAGI. The CDR3 nucleotides read TGTGCCAGCAGCGATAGCGGCCACAGCACAGATACGCAGTATTTT. Encoded protein: CASSDSGHSTDTQYF.

This clonotype came up many times. This chain links TRBV7-8 with TRBJ1-3, with 10 bases lining up with TRBD1. The V gene end was trimmed by 6 bases and the J gene end by 0 bases; junction bases not matched to a gene: 2. The germline V gene has CDR1 SGHVS and CDR2 FQNEAQ. The CDR3 runs 15 residues. In DNA, the CDR3 is TGTGCCAGCAGACGGGACAGGGGCTCTGGAAACACCATATATTTT. Its translation: CASRRDRGSGNTIYF.

As concerns this clonotype: This may come from a read error, since a much larger clone is one base off. The rearrangement joins TRBV10-3 to TRBJ2-2; unclear D gene. This CDR3 spans 11 amino acids. The germline gives CDR1 ENHRY, CDR2 SYGVKD. V gave up 3 bases and J gave up 5 bases, with 1 base separating them. This chain's CDR3 is CAISDTGELFF. The CDR3 DNA is TGTGCCATCAGTGATACCGGGGAGCTGTTTTTT.

This clonotype was observed at least ten times. This chain links TRBV15 with TRBJ2-1, with 7 bases matching TRBD2. This CDR3 has 18 amino acids. The J segment lost 6 bases and the V segment lost 2 bases, leaving 16 bases of the junction unmatched. Germline V gene sequence: CDR1 LNHNV, CDR2 YYDKDF (reference sequence). CDR3 loop: CATSRNPPGRELSNEQFF. The CDR3 DNA sequence: TGTGCCACCAGCAGAAATCCCCCGGGGCGGGAGCTGTCCAATGAGCAGTTCTTC.

Comments on this clonotype: This may arise from a read error, as a much more abundant clone is one base away. V and J are TRBV5-1 and TRBJ2-5; TRBD1 agrees at 9 bases. After removal of 0 bases from V and 5 bases from J, the junction contained 5 bases not matched to a gene. The germline V gene encodes CDR1 SGHRS and CDR2 YFSETQ. This CDR3 is built from 15 residues. DNA for the CDR3: TGCGCCAGCAGCTTGGGGACAGGGGAATCGGAGACCCAGTACTTC. Its translation is CASSLGTGESETQYF.

This clonotype was picked up many times. The chain joins TRBV28 to TRBJ1-2; 8 positions match TRBD1. The CDR3 is made up of 12 amino acids. Trimming removed 8 bases from V and 9 bases from J; junction bases left unmatched: 8. Per the germline V gene, CDR1 is MDHEN and CDR2 is SYDVKM. The CDR3 sequence is CASGQGGERYTF. Here the CDR3 DNA reads TGTGCCAGCGGACAGGGAGGGGAGCGCTACACCTTC.